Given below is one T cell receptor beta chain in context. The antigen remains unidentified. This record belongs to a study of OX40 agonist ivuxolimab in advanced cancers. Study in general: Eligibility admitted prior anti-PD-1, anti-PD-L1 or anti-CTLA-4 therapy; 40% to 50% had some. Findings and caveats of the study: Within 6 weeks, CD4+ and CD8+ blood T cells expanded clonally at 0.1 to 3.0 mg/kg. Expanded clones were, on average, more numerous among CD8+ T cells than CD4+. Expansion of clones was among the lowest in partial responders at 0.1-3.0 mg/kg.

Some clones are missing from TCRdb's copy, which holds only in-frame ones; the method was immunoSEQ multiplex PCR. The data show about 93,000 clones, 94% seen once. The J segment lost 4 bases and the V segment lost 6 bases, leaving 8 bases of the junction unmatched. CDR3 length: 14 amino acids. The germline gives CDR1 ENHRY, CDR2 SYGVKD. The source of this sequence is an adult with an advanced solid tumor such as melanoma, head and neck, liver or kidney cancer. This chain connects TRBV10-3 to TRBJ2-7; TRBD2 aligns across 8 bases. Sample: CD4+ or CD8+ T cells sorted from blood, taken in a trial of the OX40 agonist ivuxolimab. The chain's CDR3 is CAIRAQRERYEQYF. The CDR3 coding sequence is TGTGCCATCAGAGCCCAGCGGGAGAGGTACGAGCAGTACTTC.